Presented here are 9 T cell receptor beta chains from one specimen sequenced in a study of CD8 T cells in Susac syndrome (dated by TCRdb to about 2019). The library was built by means of the immunoSEQ multiplex PCR assay. RNA was extracted using the RNeasy kit, and roughly 0.5 to 1 ug of the RNA was reverse transcribed with random hexamers. Starting from the raw public reads, TCRdb applied fastp trimming at Q25, assembled clones with MiXCR and retained in-frame beta chains. Every distinct CDR3 protein forms one entry, paired with its most common genes and DNA. This sample has 150,000 to 200,000 distinct CDR3 sequences in its table, and about 91% of those were observed once. In total, the top ten clones hold over 0.075% of the sample. Sample: CD4+ T cells from PBMCs. These receptors were obtained from a human donor with Susac syndrome.

The gene calls are TRBV28 and TRBJ2-2; 7 nucleotides agree with TRBD1. Looked up from germline, CDR1 is MDHEN and CDR2 is SYDVKM. CDR3 length equals 16 residues. V shed 8 bases, J shed 5 bases, and the junction held 14 bases outside the gene matches. The CDR3 DNA follows: TGTGCCAGCCTTAGTTCGGGACAGATTAAGACCGGGGAGCTGTTTTTT. This codes for CASLSSGQIKTGELFF.

A single count supports this clonotype. This chain joins TRBV20-1 and TRBJ1-4, with a weak D call TRBD1 (6 bases). Trimming removed 0 bases from V and 10 bases from J, with 12 bases in between. This CDR3 spans 13 amino acids. Germline V CDR1 and CDR2: DFQATT, SNEGSKA (reference sequence). The CDR3 loop is CSARDGGMGKLFF. In DNA form, the CDR3 reads TGCAGTGCTAGAGATGGGGGCATGGGAAAACTGTTTTTT.

The J gene is TRBJ2-3, the V gene TRBV3-1; no clear D. The V end lost 5 bases, the J end lost 6 bases, and 12 bases lay between the germline ends. In germline, CDR1 is LGHDT, CDR2 YNNKEL (reference sequence). CDR3 length: 13 amino acids. The CDR3 coding sequence is TGTGCCAGCAGCTCCCGGAGCCCGGATACGCAGTATTTT. Translated, it gives CASSSRSPDTQYF.

This chain connects TRBV28 to TRBJ2-2, with D unclear. Germline V CDR1 and CDR2: MDHEN, SYDVKM. V dropped 6 bases and J dropped 4 bases, with 6 bases sitting between them. The CDR3 length is 12 residues. CDR3 residues: CASSFFTGELFF. The CDR3 nucleotides are TGTGCCAGCAGCTTTTTCACCGGGGAGCTGTTTTTT. Looking up the rest from reference TRBV28 and TRBJ2-2 gives the full variable domain: DVKVTQSSRYLVKRTGEKVFLECVQDMDHENMFWYRQDPGLGLRLIYFSYDVKMKEKGDIPEGYSVSREKKERFSLILESASTNQTSMYLCASSFFTGELFFGEGSRLTVL.

CDR3: CASSLGPGDRNTEAFF. The CDR3 DNA reads as TGTGCCAGCAGTTTAGGGCCAGGGGATCGCAACACTGAAGCTTTCTTT. The chain has TRBV12-3 or TRBV12-4 and TRBJ1-1; a possible D gene is TRBD1 (6 bases). The CDR3 sequence is 16 residues long. V was shortened by 1 base and J by 2 bases, with 14 bases between the two germline ends.

This chain links TRBV10-2 with TRBJ2-3; 10 nucleotides agree with TRBD2. Germline V gives CDR1 WSHSY, CDR2 SAAADI. The V segment lost 1 base and the J segment 5 bases; nucleotides outside the gene matches: 6. The CDR3 loop spans 16 amino acids. CDR3 nucleotide sequence: TGCGCCAGCAGTGAGTGGGTAGCGGGAGGCCAAGATACGCAGTATTTT. Its protein is CASSEWVAGGQDTQYF.

The chain combines TRBV7-3 with TRBJ1-2, with D unclear. The CDR3 sequence is 16 residues long. CDR1 is SGHTA and CDR2 is FQGTGA in the germline V gene. Trimming removed 3 bases at V and 0 bases at J, with 14 bases between. The CDR3 DNA reads TGTGCCAGCAGCTTCAAGATGGGAAGCCCTAACTATGGCTACACCTTC. It is translated as CASSFKMGSPNYGYTF.

CDR3 loop: CASSRQDHQPQHF. CDR3 nucleotide sequence: TGTGCCAGCAGCCGACAGGACCATCAGCCCCAGCATTTT. The chain has TRBV12-3 or TRBV12-4 and TRBJ1-5, with D possibly TRBD1 on 6 matching bases. This CDR3 is 13 amino acids long. V gave up 6 bases and J gave up 5 bases, with 11 bases separating them.

The chain couples TRBV28 to TRBJ2-7; D possibly matches TRBD1 or TRBD2 (5 bases each). Trimming stripped 5 bases from V and 1 base from J, with 24 bases between. The CDR3 loop spans 18 amino acids. The germline V gene encodes CDR1 MDHEN and CDR2 SYDVKM. CDR3 region: CASSRGAPGLHRSYEQYF. CDR3 DNA: TGTGCCAGCAGTAGAGGGGCTCCAGGGCTTCATCGATCCTACGAGCAGTACTTC.